The clone carrying this T cell receptor beta chain has more than one count but fewer than ten. Its antigen is still unknown. During construction of the library, unique molecular identifiers were attached to individual cDNA molecules for quantitative, reproducible TCR counting. TCRdb independently ran MiXCR on the RACE reads; one entry per CDR3 protein. The data contain about 380,000 distinct CDR3 sequences, 4.8% of them singletons. As for time point: patch test 1, 2 weeks after DPC sensitization. Treatment given: therapeutic diphenylcyclopropenone sensitization with weekly scalp DPC. Unfractionated whole blood was the source from which total RNA was extracted. The data belong to a study of human T cells and chemical hapten exposure. Study-level results: There were significantly more large CDR3 similarity clusters among expanded TCRs than among controls.

V lost 0 bases and J lost 6, with 23 bases in between. CDR1 is MNHEY and CDR2 is SVGEGT in the germline V gene. The CDR3 spans 18 residues. The rearrangement links TRBV6-2 or TRBV6-3 to TRBJ1-1; unclear D gene. The clonotype comes from a woman between 50 and 59 years old with alopecia areata. Some clones in this sample may be carry-over from other donors' samples. The sample was whole blood, taken in connection with sensitization to the hapten diphenylcyclopropenone (DPC). The CDR3 DNA is TGTGCCAGCAGTTACTCGATACTTTCCCCCGATCTAGGCGCTGAAGCTTTCTTT. Residues: CASSYSILSPDLGAEAFF.